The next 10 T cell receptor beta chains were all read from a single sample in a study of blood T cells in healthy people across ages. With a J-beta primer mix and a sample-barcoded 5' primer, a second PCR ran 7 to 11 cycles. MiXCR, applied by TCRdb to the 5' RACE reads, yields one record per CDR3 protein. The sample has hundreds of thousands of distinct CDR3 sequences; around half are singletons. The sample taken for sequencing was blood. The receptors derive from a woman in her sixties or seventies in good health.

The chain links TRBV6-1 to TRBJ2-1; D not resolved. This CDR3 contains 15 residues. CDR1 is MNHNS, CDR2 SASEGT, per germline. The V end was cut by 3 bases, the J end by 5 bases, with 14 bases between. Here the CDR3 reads CASSDFSRSHNEQFF. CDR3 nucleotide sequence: TGTGCCAGCAGTGATTTTAGTCGGTCCCACAATGAGCAGTTCTTC.

CDR3 sequence: CATSNKQGYQETQYF. For the CDR3, the DNA is TGTGCCACCAGCAACAAACAGGGGTACCAAGAGACCCAGTACTTC. The rearrangement joins TRBV15 to TRBJ2-5; 7 bases are a match to TRBD1. V was pared by 4 bases and J by 0 bases, with 5 bases of the junction left unmatched. This CDR3 has 15 amino acids. Germline V gene data show CDR1 as LNHNV and CDR2 as YYDKDF (reference sequence). Variable domain in full (rest from reference TRBV15 and TRBJ2-5): DAMVIQNPRYQVTQFGKPVTLSCSQTLNHNVMYWYQQKSSQAPKLLFHYYDKDFNNEADTPDNFQSRRPNTSFCFLDIRSPGLGDTAMYLCATSNKQGYQETQYFGPGTRLLVL.

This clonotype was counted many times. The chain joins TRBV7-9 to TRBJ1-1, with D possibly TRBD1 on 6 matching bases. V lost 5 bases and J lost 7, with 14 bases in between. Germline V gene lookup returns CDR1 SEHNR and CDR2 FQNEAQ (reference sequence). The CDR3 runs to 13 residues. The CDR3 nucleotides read TGTGCCAGCAGCGCGGACAGTCAATTTGAAGCTTTCTTT. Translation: CASSADSQFEAFF.

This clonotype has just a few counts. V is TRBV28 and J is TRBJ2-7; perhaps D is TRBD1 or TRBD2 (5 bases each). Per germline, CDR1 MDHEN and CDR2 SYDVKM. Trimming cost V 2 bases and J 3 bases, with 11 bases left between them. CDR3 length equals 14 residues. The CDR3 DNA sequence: TGTGCCAGCAGTTTAAGGGGACCGCGCTACGAGCAGTACTTC. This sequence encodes CASSLRGPRYEQYF.

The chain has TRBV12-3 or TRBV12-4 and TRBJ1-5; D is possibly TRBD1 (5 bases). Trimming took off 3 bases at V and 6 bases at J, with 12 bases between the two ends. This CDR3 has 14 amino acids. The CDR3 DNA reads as TGTGCCAGCAGTTTCCGGACATTCGGTCAGCCCCAGCATTTT. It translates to CASSFRTFGQPQHF.

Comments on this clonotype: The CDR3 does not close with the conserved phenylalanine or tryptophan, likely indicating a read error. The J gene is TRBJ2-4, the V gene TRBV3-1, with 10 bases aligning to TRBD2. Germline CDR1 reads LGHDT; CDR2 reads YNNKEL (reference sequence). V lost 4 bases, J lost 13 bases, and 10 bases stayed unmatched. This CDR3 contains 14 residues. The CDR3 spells CASSPSGSFLVQYL. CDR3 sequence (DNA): TGTGCCAGCAGCCCTAGCGGGAGTTTTTTAGTGCAGTACTTA.

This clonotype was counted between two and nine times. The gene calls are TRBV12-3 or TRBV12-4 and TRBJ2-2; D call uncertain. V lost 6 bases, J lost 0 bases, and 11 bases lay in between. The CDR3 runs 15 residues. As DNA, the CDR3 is TGTGCCAGCAGCCTTACGAGTGCGAACACCGGGGAGCTGTTTTTT. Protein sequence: CASSLTSANTGELFF.

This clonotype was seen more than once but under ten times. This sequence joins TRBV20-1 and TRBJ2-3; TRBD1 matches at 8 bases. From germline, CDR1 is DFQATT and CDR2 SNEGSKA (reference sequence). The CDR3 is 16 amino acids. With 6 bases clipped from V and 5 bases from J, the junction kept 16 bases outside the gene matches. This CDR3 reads CSASTGQAPGGDTQYF. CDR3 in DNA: TGCAGTGCATCGACGGGACAGGCCCCCGGTGGAGATACGCAGTATTTT.

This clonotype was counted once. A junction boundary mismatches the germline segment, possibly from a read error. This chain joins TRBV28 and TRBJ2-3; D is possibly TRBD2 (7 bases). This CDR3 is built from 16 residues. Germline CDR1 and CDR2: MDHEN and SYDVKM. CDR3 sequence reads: CAGSGTGGGGMDTQYF. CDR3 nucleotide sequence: TGTGCCGGCAGTGGAACGGGGGGCGGGGGAATGGATACGCAGTATTTT.

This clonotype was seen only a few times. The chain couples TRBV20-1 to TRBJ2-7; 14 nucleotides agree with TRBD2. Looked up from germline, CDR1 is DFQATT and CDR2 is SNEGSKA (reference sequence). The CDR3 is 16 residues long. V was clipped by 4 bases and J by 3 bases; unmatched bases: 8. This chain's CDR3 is CSATTSGRDLSYEQYF. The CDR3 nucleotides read TGCAGTGCTACGACTAGCGGGAGGGACCTGAGCTACGAGCAGTACTTC.